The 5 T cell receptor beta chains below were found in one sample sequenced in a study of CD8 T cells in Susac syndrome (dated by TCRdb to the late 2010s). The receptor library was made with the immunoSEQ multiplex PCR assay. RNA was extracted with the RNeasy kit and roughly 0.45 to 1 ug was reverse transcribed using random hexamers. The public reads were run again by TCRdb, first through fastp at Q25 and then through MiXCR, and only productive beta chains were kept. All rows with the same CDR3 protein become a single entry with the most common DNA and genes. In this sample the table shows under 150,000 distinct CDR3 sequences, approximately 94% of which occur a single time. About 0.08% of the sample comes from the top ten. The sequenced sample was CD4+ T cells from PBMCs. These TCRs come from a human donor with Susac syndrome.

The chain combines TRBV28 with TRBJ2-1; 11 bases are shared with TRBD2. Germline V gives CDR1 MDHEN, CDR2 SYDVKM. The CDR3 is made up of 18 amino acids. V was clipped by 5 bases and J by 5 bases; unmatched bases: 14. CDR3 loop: CASSTQSRLAGLDNEQFF. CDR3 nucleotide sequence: TGTGCCAGCAGTACCCAGAGTAGACTAGCGGGACTAGACAATGAGCAGTTCTTC.

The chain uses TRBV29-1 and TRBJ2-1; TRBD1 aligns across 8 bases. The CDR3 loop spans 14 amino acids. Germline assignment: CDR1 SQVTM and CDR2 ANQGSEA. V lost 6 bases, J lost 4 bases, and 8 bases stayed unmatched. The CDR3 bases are TGCAGCGTGACTCAGGGGGCTAATTACAATGAGCAGTTCTTC. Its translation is CSVTQGANYNEQFF.

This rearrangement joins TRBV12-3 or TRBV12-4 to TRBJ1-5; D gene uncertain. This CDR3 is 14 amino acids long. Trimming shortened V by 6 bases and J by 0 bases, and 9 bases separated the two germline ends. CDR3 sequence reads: CASRHDYSNQPQHF. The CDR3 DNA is TGTGCCAGCAGGCATGATTATAGCAATCAGCCCCAGCATTTT.

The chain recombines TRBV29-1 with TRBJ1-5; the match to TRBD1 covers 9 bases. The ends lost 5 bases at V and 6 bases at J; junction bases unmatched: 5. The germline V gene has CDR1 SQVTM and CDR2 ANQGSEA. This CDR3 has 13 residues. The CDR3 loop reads CSVPGQGGQPQHF. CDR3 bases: TGCAGCGTTCCGGGACAGGGAGGTCAGCCCCAGCATTTT.

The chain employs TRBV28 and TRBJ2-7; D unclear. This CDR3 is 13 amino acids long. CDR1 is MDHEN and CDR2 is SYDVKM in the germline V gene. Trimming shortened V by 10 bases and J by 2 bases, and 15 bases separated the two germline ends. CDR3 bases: TGTGCCACCCAGGCCACCCCTACCTACGAGCAGTACTTC. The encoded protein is CATQATPTYEQYF.